This paragraph covers one TCR beta chain sequence. This sample was taken from a study of cytomegalovirus exposure and HLA in healthy donors. The PCR made use of 60 Vbeta and 13 Jbeta primers. Data came from immunoSEQ multiplex PCR; TCRdb stores just in-frame clones and leaves some out. The table shows 100,000 to 150,000 clones, with 84% occurring only once. The specimen was PBMCs. The clonotype comes from a man aged 50 or older in good health and CMV-seronegative.

The DNA for the CDR3 is TGTGCCTCTGGACGGCCGGGGACTGAAGCTTTCTTT. It codes for CASGRPGTEAFF. The V and J genes are TRBV30 and TRBJ1-1; D call uncertain. CDR3 length: 12 residues. CDR1 and CDR2 from the germline V gene are GTSNPN and SVGIG (reference sequence). Trimming stripped 7 bases from V and 5 bases from J, with 14 bases between.